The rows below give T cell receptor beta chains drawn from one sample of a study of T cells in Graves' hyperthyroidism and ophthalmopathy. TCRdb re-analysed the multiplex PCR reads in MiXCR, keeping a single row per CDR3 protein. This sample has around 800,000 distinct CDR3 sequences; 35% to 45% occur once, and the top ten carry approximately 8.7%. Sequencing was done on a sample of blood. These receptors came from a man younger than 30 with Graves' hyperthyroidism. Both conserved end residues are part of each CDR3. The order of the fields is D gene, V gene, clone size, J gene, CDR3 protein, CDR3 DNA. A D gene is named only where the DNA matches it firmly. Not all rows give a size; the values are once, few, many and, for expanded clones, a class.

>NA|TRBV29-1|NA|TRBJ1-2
CSVEDGEGYTF
TGCAGCGTTGAAGATGGGGAAGGCTACACCTTC
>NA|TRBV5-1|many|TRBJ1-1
CASSLGPLGAEAFF
TGCGCCAGCAGCTTGGGTCCCCTTGGAGCTGAAGCTTTCTTT
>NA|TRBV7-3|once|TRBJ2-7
CAGSLDSGGPYEQYF
TGTGCCGGCAGCTTGGACTCAGGCGGCCCCTACGAGCAGTACTTC
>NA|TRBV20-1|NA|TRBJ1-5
CSARVNPYNQPQHF
TGCAGTGCTAGAGTAAATCCTTACAATCAGCCCCAGCATTTT
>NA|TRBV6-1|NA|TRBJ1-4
CASSEARPGTEKLFF
TGTGCCAGCAGTGAAGCCCGTCCGGGAACTGAAAAACTGTTTTTT
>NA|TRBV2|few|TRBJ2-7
CASSRAGTPFEQYF
TGTGCCAGCAGCCGGGCCGGGACACCTTTTGAGCAGTACTTC
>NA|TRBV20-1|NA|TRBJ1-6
CSARERTAYNSPLHF
TGCAGTGCTAGAGAGAGGACAGCCTATAATTCACCCCTCCACTTT
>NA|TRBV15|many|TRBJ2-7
CATSRDRVSYEQYF
TGTGCCACCAGCAGAGACAGGGTTTCCTACGAGCAGTACTTC
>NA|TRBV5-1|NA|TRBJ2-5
CASSSTGGREETQYF
TGCGCCAGCAGCTCGACCGGCGGTCGGGAAGAGACCCAGTACTTC
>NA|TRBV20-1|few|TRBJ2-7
CSARDKVDEQYF
TGCAGTGCACGGGACAAAGTCGACGAGCAGTACTTC
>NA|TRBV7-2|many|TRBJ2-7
CASSLVGERGYEQYF
TGTGCCAGCAGCTTAGTGGGGGAGCGAGGCTACGAGCAGTACTTC